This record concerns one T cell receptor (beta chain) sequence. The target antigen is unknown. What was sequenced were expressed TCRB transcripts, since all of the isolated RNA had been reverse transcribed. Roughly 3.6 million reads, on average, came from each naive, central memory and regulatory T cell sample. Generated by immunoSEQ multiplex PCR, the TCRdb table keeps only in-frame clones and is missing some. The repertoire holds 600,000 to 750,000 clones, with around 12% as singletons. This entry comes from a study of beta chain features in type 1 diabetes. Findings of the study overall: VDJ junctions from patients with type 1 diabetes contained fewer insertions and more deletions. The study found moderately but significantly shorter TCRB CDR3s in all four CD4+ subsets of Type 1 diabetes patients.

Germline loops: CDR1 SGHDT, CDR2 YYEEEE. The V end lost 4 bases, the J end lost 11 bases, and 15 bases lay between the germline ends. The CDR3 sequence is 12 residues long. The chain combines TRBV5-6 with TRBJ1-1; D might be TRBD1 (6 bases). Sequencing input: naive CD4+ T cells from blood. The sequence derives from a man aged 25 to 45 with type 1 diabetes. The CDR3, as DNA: TGTGCCAGCAGCAAGTGGGACAAGCAGGCTTTCTTT. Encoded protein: CASSKWDKQAFF.